Sequencing of this TCR beta chain was carried out in a study of blood T cell repertoires in COVID-19. Original processing notes: Quantification of nucleated cells was approximated via reference gene primer amplification. TCRdb's copy holds only in-frame clones and misses some; the assay was immunoSEQ multiplex PCR. V and J calls and clone size are those listed in that table; D and trimming were worked out from the DNA. Of a few hundred thousand clones in the sample, around 81% were seen once. The germline gives CDR1 LGHDT, CDR2 YNNKEL (reference sequence). Trimming removed 0 bases at V and 7 bases at J, with 13 bases between. The CDR3 is 14 amino acids.

The rearrangement links TRBV3-1 (or the pseudogene TRBV3-2) to TRBJ2-7, with D possibly TRBD2 on 5 matching bases. The sample consisted of peripheral blood. This clonotype was obtained from a human donor in a cohort sampled during active COVID-19. CDR3 residues: CASSQDLVSGEQYF. CDR3 coding DNA: TGTGCCAGCAGCCAAGATTTGGTGTCGGGAGAGCAGTACTTC.